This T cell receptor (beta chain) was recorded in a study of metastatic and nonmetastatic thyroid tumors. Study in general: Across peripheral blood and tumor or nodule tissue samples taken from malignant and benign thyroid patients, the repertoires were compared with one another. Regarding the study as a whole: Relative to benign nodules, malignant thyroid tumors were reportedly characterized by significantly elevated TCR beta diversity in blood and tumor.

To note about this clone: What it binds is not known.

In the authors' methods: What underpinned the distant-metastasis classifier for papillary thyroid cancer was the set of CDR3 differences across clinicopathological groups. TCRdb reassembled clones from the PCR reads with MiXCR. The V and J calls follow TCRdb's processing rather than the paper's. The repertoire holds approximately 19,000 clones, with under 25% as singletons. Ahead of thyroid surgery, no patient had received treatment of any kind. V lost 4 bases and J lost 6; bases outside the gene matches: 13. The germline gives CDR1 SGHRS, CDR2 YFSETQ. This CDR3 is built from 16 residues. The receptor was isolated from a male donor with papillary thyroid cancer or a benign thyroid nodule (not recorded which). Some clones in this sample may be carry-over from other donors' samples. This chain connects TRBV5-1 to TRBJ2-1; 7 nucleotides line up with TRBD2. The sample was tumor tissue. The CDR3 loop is CASSVTTGSGRNEQFF. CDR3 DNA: TGCGCCAGCAGCGTAACAACAGGTAGCGGGCGCAATGAGCAGTTCTTC.